Listed here are 11 T cell receptor beta chains from one sample, sequenced in a study of blood T cells in healthy people across ages (dated by TCRdb to between 2014 and 2017). Library generation was performed with 5' RACE. These reads were obtained on an Illumina HiSeq 2500. A second PCR of about 6 to 12 cycles was run with a J-beta primer mix and a sample-barcoded 5' primer. TCRdb itself trimmed the public reads at Q25 with fastp, ran MiXCR and retained productive beta chains. Each CDR3 protein gets just one entry, which takes the most common genes and DNA from the rows behind it. Present in this sample are over 700,000 distinct CDR3 sequences, around 25% of which were seen just once. The ten largest account for around 9.2% of the sample. The data were also submitted as part of a second study, on T cells of mothers and their children.

Input material: blood. The origin of the receptors is a boy younger than 18 in good health.

This clonotype was found many times. J is TRBJ1-2 and V is TRBV12-3 or TRBV12-4; 8 nucleotides agree with TRBD1. V was pared by 1 base and J by 8 bases, with 3 bases of the junction left unmatched. This CDR3 contains 13 residues. The CDR3 here is CASSLGQGKGYTF. The CDR3 bases are TGTGCCAGCAGTTTAGGACAGGGGAAGGGCTACACCTTC.

This clonotype was detected once. In DNA, the CDR3 is TGTGCCAGCAGCGTAGAGGACGATGAGCAGTTCTTC. Translation gives CASSVEDDEQFF. The chain uses TRBV9 and TRBJ2-5; D is unclear. The J call is in doubt because the DNA end fits TRBJ2-1 better. The CDR3 is 12 amino acids. Germline V CDR1 and CDR2: SGDLS, YYNGEE.

This clonotype turned up a few times. CDR3 loop: CASSLMAVGETQYF. In DNA, the CDR3 is TGTGCCAGCAGCTTAATGGCCGTTGGAGAGACCCAGTACTTC. The chain has TRBV5-5 and TRBJ2-1; D call uncertain. The last part of the DNA fits TRBJ2-5 better; the J call may be wrong. CDR1 is SGHKS and CDR2 is YYEKEE in the germline V gene (reference sequence). This CDR3 has 14 amino acids.

The chain recombines TRBV2 with TRBJ2-1; no clear D. Trimming left V 8 bases short and J 2 bases short, with 13 bases between. CDR3 length equals 14 residues. The V gene's germline CDR1 is SNHLY and CDR2 FYNNEI. CDR3 sequence (DNA): TGTGCCAGCGGGCGGTCGGCTCCCTACAATGAGCAGTTCTTC. Translated: CASGRSAPYNEQFF.

The chain is built from TRBV6-1 and TRBJ2-7, with D maybe TRBD2 (6 bases). The CDR3 consists of 14 residues. Trimming took 2 bases from V and 4 from J, leaving 12 bases between them. Germline V gene data show CDR1 as MNHNS and CDR2 as SASEGT. Here the CDR3 reads CASSENGGPYEQYF. In nucleotides, the CDR3 is TGTGCCAGCAGTGAAAACGGGGGACCGTACGAGCAGTACTTC.

This clonotype has just a few counts. This chain links TRBV19 with TRBJ2-1, with 11 positions matching TRBD2. This CDR3 is 16 amino acids long. Per germline, CDR1 LNHDA and CDR2 SQIVND (reference sequence). J gave up 2 bases and V 2 bases, and 2 bases lay outside the gene matches. In DNA, the CDR3 is TGTGCCAGTAGTATATCTAGCGGGAGGACCTACAATGAGCAGTTCTTC. Amino acids: CASSISSGRTYNEQFF.

In this sample, this clonotype turned up a few times. The genes are TRBV9 and TRBJ2-5, with D perhaps TRBD1 (6 bases). With the DNA end fitting TRBJ2-7 better, the J assignment may be wrong. CDR1 and CDR2 (germline): SGDLS, YYNGEE. The CDR3 loop spans 14 amino acids. The DNA for the CDR3 is TGTGCCAGCAGCGCCTCAGGGGCAAACTACGAGCAGTACTTC. Amino acids: CASSASGANYEQYF.

The chain joins TRBV7-2 to TRBJ2-4; TRBD1 matches at 11 bases. V shed 5 bases, J shed 2 bases, and the junction held 5 bases outside the gene matches. This CDR3 has 16 amino acids. Germline V gene data show CDR1 as SGHTA and CDR2 as FQGNSA. CDR3 nucleotide sequence: TGTGCCAGCAGCCCCGGACAGGGGGCCTCCAAAAACATTCAGTACTTC. Residues: CASSPGQGASKNIQYF.

This rearrangement joins TRBV7-3 to TRBJ2-5; the D is unclear. The CDR3 sequence is 13 residues long. Trimming removed 2 bases from V and 4 bases from J, with 8 bases in between. Per germline, CDR1 SGHTA and CDR2 FQGTGA. The CDR3 DNA follows: TGTGCCAGCAGCTTAGACGGATTAGAGACCCAGTACTTC. Protein: CASSLDGLETQYF.

This clonotype has just a few counts. The gene calls are TRBV5-1 and TRBJ1-4; tentatively, D is TRBD1 (5 bases). The CDR3 spans 15 residues. Germline CDR1 SGHRS, CDR2 YFSETQ. V dropped 4 bases and J dropped 8 bases, with 18 bases sitting between them. The CDR3 sequence is CASSLTGTSGEKLFF. The DNA for the CDR3 is TGCGCCAGCAGCCTTACCGGGACGAGTGGCGAAAAACTGTTTTTT.

V is TRBV5-1 and J is TRBJ2-3, with 11 nucleotides matching TRBD1. CDR1 is SGHRS and CDR2 is YFSETQ in the germline V gene. This CDR3 has 15 amino acids. Trimming cost V 4 bases and J 4 bases; bases outside gene matches: 5. DNA for the CDR3: TGCGCCAGCAGCCACGGGGACAGGGGGTCAGATACGCAGTATTTT. This translates into CASSHGDRGSDTQYF.